What follows is one T cell receptor (beta chain) and its context. Antigen specificity is unknown. This specimen comes from a study of identical twins. Points from the study as a whole: A cross-sectional statistical analysis, not follow-up of the same donors, supported the conclusions. Excess sharing by twins proved weaker in beta out-of-frame sequences. Recombination models fit unrelated individuals' TCR alpha sharing but underestimated twins'.

Carrying unique molecular identifiers, the cDNA also gained a universal primer site through template switching. TCRdb used MiXCR to reprocess the 5' RACE reads, holding one entry per CDR3 protein. The sample holds approximately 410,000 distinct CDR3 sequences; 18% are singletons and the top ten take about 12%. Germline CDR1 and CDR2: SGHAT and FQNNGV. Trimming removed 5 bases at V and 0 bases at J, with 23 bases between. There are 19 residues in the CDR3. The receptor comes from a middle-aged man in good health. The specimen was naive T cells sorted from blood. The chain recombines TRBV11-2 with TRBJ2-1, with D perhaps being TRBD1 or TRBD2 (6 bases each). The CDR3: CASSLNRGRTKSSYNEQFF. DNA of the CDR3: TGTGCCAGCAGCCTCAACCGGGGGCGTACTAAGAGCTCCTACAATGAGCAGTTCTTC.